Presented here are 23 T cell receptor beta chains from one specimen sequenced in a study of HIV-infected patients and healthy controls. Each CDR3 protein is one row after TCRdb ran MiXCR on the 5' RACE reads. The data show more than 60,000 distinct CDR3 sequences, about a fifth seen once. Sequencing was performed on CD4+ T cells from blood. The receptors come from a human donor in good health.

There are a few counts of this clonotype. The J gene is TRBJ1-1, the V gene TRBV19; the D gene is possibly TRBD1 (6 bases). The CDR3 is made up of 15 amino acids. The germline V gene encodes CDR1 LNHDA and CDR2 SQIVND (reference sequence). V lost 7 bases and J 1 base, leaving 16 bases between the germline ends. In nucleotides, the CDR3 is TGTGCCAGTAACGATCCACAGGGATGGAACACTGAAGCTTTCTTT. Translating it yields CASNDPQGWNTEAFF.

This clonotype came up many times. The rearrangement links TRBV14 to TRBJ1-1, with unresolved D. The CDR3 has 13 amino acids. V was trimmed by 2 bases and J by 9 bases, leaving 13 bases between them. The germline CDR1 and CDR2 sequences are SGHDN and FVKESK. The DNA for the CDR3 is TGTGCCAGCAGCCAAACTGACGGGTTAAAAGCTTTCTTT. Amino acid sequence: CASSQTDGLKAFF.

This clonotype turned up a few times. The gene calls are TRBV6-6 and TRBJ2-7; 7 nucleotides agree with TRBD1. Trimming removed 7 bases from V and 3 bases from J; junction bases left unmatched: 12. The CDR3 length is 15 residues. The germline V gene has CDR1 MNHNY and CDR2 SVGAGI (reference sequence). CDR3 bases: TGTGCCAGCAATGATCCTACAGGGGCGCGCTACGAGCAGTACTTC. Protein product: CASNDPTGARYEQYF.

This clonotype showed up just a few times. The CDR3 nucleotides read TGCAGCGTTGAAAAGGACAGGGGGCGAGGAGCTTTCTTT. This sequence encodes CSVEKDRGRGAFF. The chain couples TRBV29-1 to TRBJ1-1; 11 bases align to TRBD1. The CDR3 is made up of 13 amino acids. Germline V lookup: CDR1 SQVTM, CDR2 ANQGSEA. The V gene end was trimmed by 2 bases and the J gene end by 10 bases; junction bases not matched to a gene: 6.

The chain is built from TRBV5-1 and TRBJ2-3; no reliable D call. The germline V gene has CDR1 SGHRS and CDR2 YFSETQ. Trimming took 4 bases from V and 6 from J, leaving 9 bases between them. The CDR3 has 12 residues. The CDR3 bases are TGCGCCAGCAGCCGAGAAGGGGATACGCAGTATTTT. Amino acids: CASSREGDTQYF. Complete variable domain (other parts from reference TRBV5-1 and TRBJ2-3): KAGVTQTPRYLIKTRGQQVTLSCSPISGHRSVSWYQQTPGQGLQFLFEYFSETQRNKGNFPGRFSGRQFSNSRSEMNVSTLELGDSALYLCASSREGDTQYFGPGTRLTVL.

In its sample, this clonotype is medium-sized. The chain couples TRBV6-5 to TRBJ1-2; 11 bases align to TRBD1. CDR3 length: 15 residues. CDR1 is MNHEY, CDR2 SVGAGI, per germline. J gave up 9 bases and V 3 bases, and 9 bases lay outside the gene matches. The CDR3 nucleotides read TGTGCCAGCAGTTATTTTGGACAGGGGGCCGACCGCTACACCTTC. Its protein product is CASSYFGQGADRYTF.

This clonotype was seen a few times. The V call is TRBV12-3 or TRBV12-4, the J call TRBJ1-3; TRBD1 agrees at 7 bases. The trim removed 5 bases at V and 4 bases at J, leaving 11 bases unmatched. The CDR3 consists of 16 residues. CDR3 region: CASSTRTGVGGNTIYF. Here the CDR3 DNA reads TGTGCCAGCAGTACGCGGACAGGAGTAGGAGGAAACACCATATATTTT.

This clonotype was counted between two and nine times. The chain recombines TRBV2 with TRBJ2-7; the match to TRBD1 covers 12 bases. CDR1 and CDR2 from the germline V gene are SNHLY and FYNNEI. The CDR3 runs 15 residues. The ends lost 3 bases at V and 6 bases at J; junction bases unmatched: 6. For the CDR3, the DNA is TGTGCCAGCAGTGAGGGACAGGGGGCTGTTTCCGAGCAGTACTTC. Amino acid sequence: CASSEGQGAVSEQYF.

This clonotype showed up many times. The gene calls are TRBV7-2 and TRBJ1-2; D may be TRBD1 (5 bases). CDR3 length equals 16 residues. Germline CDR1 is SGHTA and CDR2 is FQGNSA. V was clipped by 0 bases and J by 4 bases, with 15 bases between them. The chain's CDR3 is CASSLALTTVSYGYTF. DNA for the CDR3: TGTGCCAGCAGCTTAGCCCTTACGACAGTGAGCTATGGCTACACCTTC. Variable domain in full (rest from reference TRBV7-2 and TRBJ1-2): GAGVSQSPSNKVTEKGKDVELRCDPISGHTALYWYRQSLGQGLEFLIYFQGNSAPDKSGLPSDRFSAERTGGSVSTLTIQRTQQEDSAVYLCASSLALTTVSYGYTFGSGTRLTVV.

The chain is built from TRBV20-1 and TRBJ1-1; 8 bases are shared with TRBD1. The V and J ends lost 7 bases and 8 bases, in that order; junction bases with no gene match: 6. The CDR3 spans 11 residues. Looked up from germline, CDR1 is DFQATT and CDR2 is SNEGSKA (reference sequence). The CDR3 sequence is CSVPNRGEAFF. CDR3 coding DNA: TGCAGTGTCCCAAACAGGGGGGAAGCTTTCTTT.

This clonotype was found a few times. The rearrangement joins TRBV20-1 to TRBJ1-1; a possible D gene is TRBD1 (6 bases). The V and J ends lost 1 base and 2 bases respectively, with 11 bases between them. The CDR3 has 14 amino acids. Germline values: CDR1 DFQATT, CDR2 SNEGSKA (reference sequence). CDR3 sequence reads: CSARGGADNTEAFF. The CDR3 coding sequence is TGCAGTGCTAGAGGGGGGGCGGATAACACTGAAGCTTTCTTT.

The chain carries TRBV12-3 or TRBV12-4 and TRBJ1-1; no definite D call. The CDR3 has 14 residues. Trimming pared 4 bases from V and 3 bases from J, leaving 12 bases between. The chain's CDR3 is CASSWLGRDTEAFF. The CDR3 bases are TGTGCCAGCAGTTGGCTGGGTCGGGACACTGAAGCTTTCTTT.

The chain links TRBV5-1 to TRBJ2-2, with 11 bases that match TRBD2. V lost 5 bases, J lost 5 bases, and 8 bases stayed unmatched. The CDR3 is made up of 16 amino acids. Germline loops: CDR1 SGHRS, CDR2 YFSETQ. This CDR3 reads CASRTSGVSATGELFF. Written as DNA, the CDR3 is TGCGCCAGCAGGACTAGCGGGGTTAGTGCGACCGGGGAGCTGTTTTTT.

This clonotype was found many times. The chain employs TRBV10-3 and TRBJ1-5, with unresolved D. The V end was cut by 2 bases, the J end by 1 base, with 6 bases between. The CDR3 has 14 amino acids. CDR1 is ENHRY, CDR2 SYGVKD, per germline. This chain's CDR3 is CAISEGPSNQPQHF. For the CDR3, the DNA is TGTGCCATCAGTGAGGGGCCGAGCAATCAGCCCCAGCATTTT.

The V and J genes are TRBV4-2 and TRBJ2-4; no reliable D call. With 4 bases removed from V and 2 bases from J, the gap between germline ends came to 27 bases. CDR1 is LGHNA, CDR2 YNFKEQ, per germline. The CDR3 runs 20 residues. CDR3 sequence reads: CASSLEPESGLRASKNIQYF. Written as DNA, the CDR3 is TGTGCCAGCAGCCTAGAGCCCGAAAGTGGTTTAAGAGCCTCCAAAAACATTCAGTACTTC.

A few counts support this clonotype. The CDR3 DNA reads as TGTGCCATCAGCGTGGATGGGGGGCGCGGGGCCAACGTCCTGACTTTC. Its protein product is CAISVDGGRGANVLTF. The genes are TRBV10-3 and TRBJ2-6; the D call may be TRBD1 or TRBD2 (6 bases each). Trimming stripped 6 bases from V and 4 bases from J, with 16 bases between. From germline, CDR1 is ENHRY and CDR2 SYGVKD. CDR3 size: 16 residues.

The CDR3 reads CSARGGAINQPQHF. Here the CDR3 DNA reads TGCAGTGCTAGAGGGGGGGCGATCAATCAGCCCCAGCATTTT. V and J are TRBV20-1 and TRBJ1-5, with D perhaps TRBD1 (6 bases). V lost 1 base and J lost 3, with 10 bases in between. Per germline, CDR1 DFQATT and CDR2 SNEGSKA (reference sequence). This CDR3 has 14 residues.

This clonotype was picked up many times. The rearrangement links TRBV27 to TRBJ1-1; TRBD1 matches at 8 bases. The V gene end was trimmed by 2 bases and the J gene end by 2 bases; junction bases not matched to a gene: 7. This CDR3 is built from 16 residues. From germline, CDR1 is MNHEY and CDR2 SMNVEV (reference sequence). CDR3 DNA sequence: TGTGCCAGCAGTTTACTCGGACAGGGTAAAAACACTGAAGCTTTCTTT. Translated: CASSLLGQGKNTEAFF.

This rearrangement joins TRBV7-2 to TRBJ2-1, with 8 bases matching TRBD2. The CDR3 has 15 amino acids. The germline CDR1 and CDR2 sequences are SGHTA and FQGNSA. V lost 1 base, J lost 9 bases, and 8 bases stayed unmatched. CDR3 amino acids: CASSLVPSGRGEQFF. CDR3 coding DNA: TGTGCCAGCAGCTTAGTCCCCAGCGGGAGAGGTGAGCAGTTCTTC. The whole variable domain, filled in from reference TRBV7-2 and TRBJ2-1, reads GAGVSQSPSNKVTEKGKDVELRCDPISGHTALYWYRQSLGQGLEFLIYFQGNSAPDKSGLPSDRFSAERTGGSVSTLTIQRTQQEDSAVYLCASSLVPSGRGEQFFGPGTRLTVL.

The chain uses TRBV7-3 and TRBJ2-5, with TRBD2 matching 8 bases. This CDR3 is built from 20 residues. CDR1 and CDR2 (germline): SGHTA, FQGTGA. V shed 4 bases and J 7 bases; nucleotides not matched to a gene: 26. The CDR3 region is CASSSLPGLVSGIQITTQYF. CDR3 bases: TGTGCCAGCAGCTCCCTCCCGGGACTAGTGAGCGGAATTCAGATCACGACCCAGTACTTC.

The table lists this clonotype with a few counts. The genes are TRBV3-1 and TRBJ1-6; no clear D gene. V was cut by 3 bases and J by 5 bases, with 14 bases left in between. The CDR3 contains 16 residues. CDR1 and CDR2 (germline): LGHDT, YNNKEL (reference sequence). This CDR3 reads CASSQGGGRNNSPLHF. The CDR3 region has the DNA TGTGCCAGCAGCCAGGGAGGCGGGCGTAATAATTCACCCCTCCACTTT.

This chain connects TRBV18 to TRBJ1-1; D gene ambiguous. The V gene's germline CDR1 is KGHSH and CDR2 LQKENI. Trimming stripped 1 base from V and 3 bases from J, with 6 bases between. The CDR3 length is 13 residues. The CDR3 nucleotides read TGTGCCAGCTCACCACGTTTGGACACTGAAGCTTTCTTT. It codes for CASSPRLDTEAFF.

This clonotype was counted at least ten times. The V gene is TRBV29-1, the J gene TRBJ1-1, with D possibly being TRBD1 (6 bases). Germline V gives CDR1 SQVTM, CDR2 ANQGSEA. V dropped 0 bases and J dropped 1 base, with 15 bases sitting between them. The CDR3 is 16 residues long. The CDR3 DNA reads as TGCAGCGTTGAAGATCAGGCACAGGGATGGAACACTGAAGCTTTCTTT. It translates to CSVEDQAQGWNTEAFF.